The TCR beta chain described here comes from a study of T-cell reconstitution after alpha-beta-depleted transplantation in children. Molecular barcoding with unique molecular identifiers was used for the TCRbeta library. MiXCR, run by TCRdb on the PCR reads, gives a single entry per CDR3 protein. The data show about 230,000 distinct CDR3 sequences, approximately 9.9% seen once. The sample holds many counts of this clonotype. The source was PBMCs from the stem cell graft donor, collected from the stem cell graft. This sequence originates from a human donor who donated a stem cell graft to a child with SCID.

Here the CDR3 DNA reads TGTGCCAGCAGTGATACGGGGGGGAATCATTCACCCCTCCACTTT. This translates into CASSDTGGNHSPLHF. The chain combines TRBV2 with TRBJ1-6; TRBD1 might be the D (5 bases). V lost 3 bases to trimming and J lost 8 bases, with 14 bases between them. Germline V gives CDR1 SNHLY, CDR2 FYNNEI. This CDR3 region has 15 residues. Drawing the rest from reference TRBV2 and TRBJ1-6, the complete variable domain is EPEVTQTPSHQVTQMGQEVILRCVPISNHLYFYWYRQILGQKVEFLVSFYNNEISEKSEIFDDQFSVERPDGSNFTLKIRSTKLEDSAMYFCASSDTGGNHSPLHFGNGTRLTVT.